These 29 T cell receptor beta chains share one sample of origin, sequenced in a study of T cells in narcolepsy. Measured with immunoSEQ multiplex PCR; TCRdb has only the in-frame clones, and not every one. The sample lists fewer than 20,000 clones; about 85% were seen once. Sequenced: memory (CD45RA-) CD4+ T cells from blood. The receptor source for this set is a human donor in good health.

The rearrangement uses TRBV9 and TRBJ2-3, with D maybe TRBD2 (6 bases). V was pared by 4 bases and J by 1 base, with 13 bases between. CDR1 SGDLS and CDR2 YYNGEE come from the germline V gene. The length of the CDR3 is 15 residues. The CDR3 region is CASSQVGSGTDTQYF. The CDR3 bases are TGTGCCAGCAGCCAAGTCGGGAGTGGCACAGATACGCAGTATTTT.

The V gene is TRBV10-3, the J gene TRBJ2-3; no definite D call. CDR3 length: 16 amino acids. Germline CDR1 is ENHRY and CDR2 is SYGVKD. The V and J ends lost 0 bases and 0 bases respectively, with 10 bases between them. CDR3 protein: CAISESRSSSTDTQYF. The CDR3 bases are TGTGCCATCAGTGAGTCGCGGAGTTCTAGCACAGATACGCAGTATTTT.

The genes are TRBV6-1 and TRBJ1-3, with 7 bases matching TRBD1. With V trimmed by 6 bases and J by 3 bases, 8 bases remained unmatched. The CDR3 covers 15 residues. Germline CDR1 is MNHNS and CDR2 is SASEGT. Here the CDR3 DNA reads TGTGCCAGCAGCCCCACAGGGGCAGGTGGAAACACCATATATTTT. Translating it yields CASSPTGAGGNTIYF.

The chain recombines TRBV7-9 with TRBJ1-1; 9 bases map to TRBD1. V lost 1 base to trimming and J lost 7 bases; unmatched junction nucleotides: 7. The length of the CDR3 is 15 residues. CDR1 SEHNR and CDR2 FQNEAQ come from the germline V gene (reference sequence). The CDR3 bases are TGTGCCAGCAGCTTAGACGGGACAGGGCGTGGTGAAGCTTTCTTT. Translation gives CASSLDGTGRGEAFF. The variable domain in full, completed from reference TRBV7-9 and TRBJ1-1, reads DTGVSQNPRHKITKRGQNVTFRCDPISEHNRLYWYRQTLGQGPEFLTYFQNEAQLEKSRLLSDRFSAERPKGSFSTLEIQRTEQGDSAMYLCASSLDGTGRGEAFFGQGTRLTVV.

The gene calls are TRBV7-9 and TRBJ2-3; 7 positions match TRBD1. The V segment lost 3 bases and the J segment 1 base; nucleotides outside the gene matches: 10. Germline V lookup: CDR1 SEHNR, CDR2 FQNEAQ (reference sequence). The CDR3 is 17 residues long. The chain's CDR3 is CASSLYDRDRGTDTQYF. DNA of the CDR3: TGTGCCAGCAGCTTGTACGACCGGGACAGAGGCACAGATACGCAGTATTTT. Together with reference TRBV7-9 and TRBJ2-3, the CDR3 gives the full variable domain: DTGVSQNPRHKITKRGQNVTFRCDPISEHNRLYWYRQTLGQGPEFLTYFQNEAQLEKSRLLSDRFSAERPKGSFSTLEIQRTEQGDSAMYLCASSLYDRDRGTDTQYFGPGTRLTVL.

This chain uses TRBV19 with TRBJ1-4; a weak D match, TRBD1 (6 bases). The V end lost 5 bases, the J end lost 7 bases, and 17 bases lay between the germline ends. The germline gives CDR1 LNHDA, CDR2 SQIVND (reference sequence). The CDR3 is made up of 15 amino acids. The CDR3 is CASSEPGRGIEKLFF. CDR3 DNA sequence: TGTGCCAGTAGTGAACCAGGGAGGGGGATTGAAAAACTGTTTTTT.

This sequence joins TRBV7-9 and TRBJ2-1; D is unclear. Germline assignment: CDR1 SEHNR and CDR2 FQNEAQ (reference sequence). Trimming removed 1 base at V and 8 bases at J, with 3 bases between. The CDR3 contains 11 residues. The CDR3 nucleotides read TGTGCCAGCAGCTTAGAGTATGAGCAGTTCTTC. Encoded protein: CASSLEYEQFF.

V gene TRBV27 combines with J gene TRBJ2-1, with D unresolved. V was pared by 4 bases and J by 6 bases, with 16 bases between. This CDR3 has 15 amino acids. CDR1 is MNHEY, CDR2 SMNVEV, per germline (reference sequence). The CDR3 nucleotides read TGTGCCAGCAGTTGGCCTAGGGCGGCAGGCAATGAGCAGTTCTTC. It encodes CASSWPRAAGNEQFF.

The V and J genes are TRBV19 and TRBJ2-1; D is unresolved. Looked up from germline, CDR1 is LNHDA and CDR2 is SQIVND (reference sequence). There are 14 residues in the CDR3. Trimming took 7 bases from V and 7 from J, leaving 17 bases between them. The DNA of the CDR3 is TGTGCCAGTACCCCTTCGGGCCTGGGGAATGAGCAGTTCTTC. Its protein is CASTPSGLGNEQFF. The whole variable domain, filled in from reference TRBV19 and TRBJ2-1, reads DGGITQSPKYLFRKEGQNVTLSCEQNLNHDAMYWYRQDPGQGLRLIYYSQIVNDFQKGDIAEGYSVSREKKESFPLTVTSAQKNPTAFYLCASTPSGLGNEQFFGPGTRLTVL.

CDR3 nucleotides: TGTGCCAGCTCACCAGTAAGGGTTGGTGGGAATGAGCAGTTCTTC. Amino acids: CASSPVRVGGNEQFF. The chain joins TRBV18 to TRBJ2-1, with no clear D. Germline V gene sequence: CDR1 KGHSH, CDR2 LQKENI. This CDR3 contains 15 residues. V was pared by 2 bases and J by 7 bases, with 15 bases between.

The CDR3 DNA reads TGTGCCAGCAGCCACAGCGGGGGCCGAGATACGCAGTATTTT. Translating it yields CASSHSGGRDTQYF. The V gene is TRBV6-4, the J gene TRBJ2-3; 8 bases line up with TRBD2. CDR3 length equals 14 residues. The germline CDR1 and CDR2 sequences are MRHNA and SNTAGT. Germline trimming cut 6 bases from V and 5 bases from J; bases unmatched to any gene: 7.

This rearrangement joins TRBV5-1 to TRBJ1-4; no definite D call. This CDR3 is 15 amino acids long. Germline V gene lookup returns CDR1 SGHRS and CDR2 YFSETQ. Deletions cut 0 bases from V and 4 bases from J, with 10 bases between. The CDR3 region is CASSLEGRGNEKLFF. The CDR3 nucleotides are TGCGCCAGCAGCTTGGAGGGTCGGGGTAATGAAAAACTGTTTTTT.

This clone is a singleton in its sample. V and J are TRBV6-6 and TRBJ2-3; unclear D gene. The CDR3 is 14 amino acids. Germline V gene sequence: CDR1 MNHNY, CDR2 SVGAGI (reference sequence). Between the trimmed V and J ends, which lost 6 bases and 0 bases, there was a span of 10 bases. CDR3 nucleotides: TGTGCCAGCAGCCGTAGTGGTAGCACAGATACGCAGTATTTT. Translating it yields CASSRSGSTDTQYF.

This rearrangement joins TRBV6-1 to TRBJ1-2, with a tentative D call TRBD1 (5 bases). Germline CDR1 MNHNS, CDR2 SASEGT. Between the trimmed V and J ends, which lost 6 bases and 5 bases, there was a span of 10 bases. This CDR3 contains 12 residues. CDR3 amino acids: CASSPEGYGYTF. The CDR3 bases are TGTGCCAGCAGCCCTGAGGGGTATGGCTACACCTTC.

The chain employs TRBV5-1 and TRBJ1-3; D unclear. CDR1 and CDR2 from the germline V gene are SGHRS and YFSETQ. V shed 5 bases and J shed 0 bases, with 12 bases lying between them. There are 15 residues in the CDR3. The DNA of the CDR3 is TGCGCCAGCAGGGCCAACTCTCTCTCTGGAAACACCATATATTTT. It yields the protein CASRANSLSGNTIYF.

The chain recombines TRBV25-1 with TRBJ1-6; 7 bases align to TRBD1. The germline V gene has CDR1 MGHDK and CDR2 SYGVNS. The V segment lost 4 bases and the J segment 14 bases; nucleotides outside the gene matches: 8. CDR3 length: 13 residues. The CDR3 is CASSGDRLEALHF. DNA of the CDR3: TGTGCCAGCAGTGGGGACAGACTTGAAGCCCTCCACTTT.

The gene calls are TRBV19 and TRBJ1-2, with D hard to call. The CDR3 contains 14 residues. Germline V gene sequence: CDR1 LNHDA, CDR2 SQIVND (reference sequence). Trimming took off 3 bases at V and 6 bases at J, with 14 bases between the two ends. CDR3 sequence reads: CASSIPGRVDGYTF. The CDR3, as DNA: TGTGCCAGTAGTATCCCCGGGAGGGTCGATGGCTACACCTTC.

V usage is TRBV2 and J usage is TRBJ2-7; D might be TRBD1 (6 bases). The germline gives CDR1 SNHLY, CDR2 FYNNEI. The CDR3 extends over 14 amino acids. Deletions cut 3 bases from V and 2 bases from J, with 11 bases between. CDR3 in DNA: TGTGCCAGCAGTGAGTTCGACAGGCCCTACGAGCAGTACTTC. Its protein is CASSEFDRPYEQYF.

V usage is TRBV10-3 and J usage is TRBJ2-1; 11 bases agree with TRBD2. This CDR3 is built from 16 residues. Germline assignment: CDR1 ENHRY and CDR2 SYGVKD. Trimming took 6 bases from V and 9 from J; bases not matched to a gene: 13. The CDR3 DNA sequence: TGTGCCATCAGGGCCACAGTAGCGGGGGGGCATGGTGAGCAGTTCTTC. Its protein is CAIRATVAGGHGEQFF.

The chain joins TRBV5-4 to TRBJ1-1, with 8 positions matching TRBD1. The junction had 11 bases not matched to a gene; V was cut back by 4 bases and J by 6 bases. CDR1 is SGHNT and CDR2 is YYREEE in the germline V gene (reference sequence). This CDR3 spans 15 amino acids. CDR3 amino acids: CASSHRDRPHAEAFF. CDR3 in DNA: TGTGCCAGCAGCCATAGGGACAGGCCCCACGCTGAAGCTTTCTTT.

This CDR3 is CASSLAWSGSIYNEQFF. The CDR3 DNA is TGTGCCAGCAGCTTAGCGTGGAGCGGGAGTATTTACAATGAGCAGTTCTTC. The chain employs TRBV7-9 and TRBJ2-1, with 8 bases aligning to TRBD2. The CDR3 sequence is 17 residues long. Germline-derived CDR1 and CDR2 are SEHNR and FQNEAQ (reference sequence). Trimming at V came to 0 bases and at J to 4 bases, leaving 8 bases not matched to a gene.

This chain uses TRBV30 with TRBJ2-3, with 12 nucleotides matching TRBD2. Trimming removed 5 bases from V and 5 bases from J; junction bases left unmatched: 20. The CDR3 extends over 19 amino acids. Germline loops: CDR1 GTSNPN, CDR2 SVGIG (reference sequence). The CDR3 sequence: CAWGRGLAGGPRSIDTQYF. For the CDR3, the DNA is TGTGCCTGGGGACGAGGGCTAGCGGGAGGGCCGAGATCTATAGATACGCAGTATTTT.

The rearrangement links TRBV30 to TRBJ1-1, with 7 bases aligning to TRBD1. From germline, CDR1 is GTSNPN and CDR2 SVGIG (reference sequence). The CDR3 has 11 amino acids. Losses at the gene ends were 3 bases for V and 7 bases for J; bases not matched to a gene: 2. The CDR3 protein is CAWRTGSEAFF. The DNA for the CDR3 is TGTGCCTGGAGGACAGGGAGTGAAGCTTTCTTT.

The genes are TRBV5-5 and TRBJ1-2; 7 bases map to TRBD1. The germline V gene encodes CDR1 SGHKS and CDR2 YYEKEE (reference sequence). After removal of 5 bases from V and 4 bases from J, the junction contained 11 bases not matched to a gene. This CDR3 comprises 15 residues. The CDR3 nucleotides read TGTGCCAGCAGTCCGCAGGGGGGAGTTGTCTATGGCTACACCTTC. Amino acid sequence: CASSPQGGVVYGYTF.

A note on this clone: Other DNA sequences in the sample encode the same CDR3. V gene TRBV25-1 combines with J gene TRBJ2-4, with 10 bases aligning to TRBD1. The germline gives CDR1 MGHDK, CDR2 SYGVNS. Germline trimming cut 4 bases from V and 3 bases from J; bases unmatched to any gene: 6. The CDR3 is 16 amino acids. DNA for the CDR3: TGTGCCAGCAGTGTGGACAGGGGGGCCAGCAAAAACATTCAGTACTTC. Protein product: CASSVDRGASKNIQYF.

The rearrangement links TRBV7-2 to TRBJ1-6, with a possible D match to TRBD1 (6 bases). Germline V lookup: CDR1 SGHTA, CDR2 FQGNSA. The CDR3 loop spans 16 amino acids. Trimming took off 1 base at V and 9 bases at J, with 16 bases between the two ends. CDR3 amino acids: CASSLGSGDLISPLHF. The CDR3 DNA sequence: TGTGCCAGCAGCTTAGGGTCAGGGGATTTAATTTCACCCCTCCACTTT.

The chain recombines TRBV5-1 with TRBJ2-7, with TRBD2 matching over 10 bases. The germline V gene has CDR1 SGHRS and CDR2 YFSETQ. V lost 5 bases, J lost 6 bases, and 11 bases stayed unmatched. This CDR3 has 15 residues. The CDR3 DNA sequence: TGCGCCAGCAGACTGACGCTAGCGGGAGTGAGCGAGCAGTACTTC. Amino acid sequence: CASRLTLAGVSEQYF.

This clone was seen once. V and J are TRBV18 and TRBJ2-3, with D unresolved. The V gene's germline CDR1 is KGHSH and CDR2 LQKENI. The ends were cut back, 5 bases at V and 2 bases at J, with 8 bases in the middle. The CDR3 covers 13 residues. CDR3 residues: CASSAQVTDTQYF. CDR3 bases: TGTGCCAGCTCAGCGCAAGTCACAGATACGCAGTATTTT.

The chain carries TRBV6-1 and TRBJ1-5; no clear D. The CDR3 is 13 residues long. V was cut by 6 bases and J by 4 bases, with 10 bases left in between. Germline V lookup: CDR1 MNHNS, CDR2 SASEGT. The DNA for the CDR3 is TGTGCCAGCAGCGAGGTGAGGAATCAGCCCCAGCATTTT. Its protein product is CASSEVRNQPQHF.